The clone carrying this T cell receptor (beta chain) was seen at least ten times. What it binds is unknown. This entry belongs to a study of neurological immune-mediated disorders. TCRdb re-called the 5' RACE reads with MiXCR, one entry per CDR3 protein. The data contain about 80,000 distinct CDR3 sequences, approximately 9.4% of them singletons. The study used blood bank volunteers in Maryland, USA, as healthy controls. The CDR3 runs 20 residues. The V end was cut by 1 base, the J end by 0 bases, with 22 bases between. The germline V gene has CDR1 DFQATT and CDR2 SNEGSKA (reference sequence). The study's findings and limits: Private repertoires in all groups were suggested, as expanded clones shared no CDR3 amino acid sequences across subjects.

The sequenced sample consisted of PBMCs. The receptor was isolated from a man in his fifties in good health. This chain joins TRBV20-1 and TRBJ1-6; D is perhaps TRBD1 (6 bases). The CDR3 protein is CSARGGGPLTTSSYNSPLHF. In nucleotides, the CDR3 is TGCAGTGCTAGAGGAGGGGGGCCGTTGACCACAAGCTCCTATAATTCACCCCTCCACTTT.